This paragraph reports one T cell receptor beta chain. Its antigen is unknown. This record comes from a study of somatic mutations in cytotoxic T cells in rheumatoid arthritis. Study outcomes and limitations: Rheumatoid arthritis patients were compared with age-matched healthy controls, and their CD8+ T-cell clonality did not differ significantly. Antigens recognized by the expanded CD8+ clones were unknown. More than 20% of CD8+ cells belonged to the largest clone in about an eighth of the roughly 65 patients.

In the original processing: There were rare matches between patient CD8+ clones larger than 1% and published virus-specific TCRB sequences. Sequencing was performed with immunoSEQ multiplex PCR; in TCRdb, only in-frame clones are kept and a portion is missing. The DNA was the basis for D and trimming; V, J and clone size are from that table. This sample has about 20,000 clones, with over 75% found just once. CDR3 length: 14 residues. CDR1 and CDR2 (germline): SGHAT, FQNNGV. Trimming left V 0 bases short and J 4 bases short, with 10 bases between. The receptor was isolated from an adult with rheumatoid arthritis. Sample: CD8+ T cells sorted from blood. This sequence joins TRBV11-2 and TRBJ2-7, with no clear D. The CDR3 reads CASSLESGRYEQYF. CDR3 nucleotide sequence: TGTGCCAGCAGCTTAGAGTCAGGCAGGTACGAGCAGTACTTC.